This T cell receptor (beta chain) was observed in a study of low-dose radiotherapy and immunotherapy resistance in tumors. Across the whole study: Intravenous cyclophosphamide 200 mg/m2 was given every two weeks, one day before radiation and immunotherapy. Aspirin was taken orally at 300 mg daily by patients, and this continued for four cycles from cycle 1 day 1.

Trimming took 4 bases from V and 2 from J, leaving 9 bases between them. This CDR3 has 13 amino acids. Germline CDR1 is LGHDT and CDR2 is YNNKEL (reference sequence). For this clonotype: This probably arose from a read error, given a far larger clone one base away.

TRAV- and TRBV-specific primers were used for first-strand cDNA, which covered alpha and beta chains. TCRs underwent 20 PCR cycles of amplification with a constant-region primer and V-primer adapter. TCRdb itself ran the reads through MiXCR, one entry per CDR3 protein. The sample includes 80,000 or so distinct CDR3 sequences, less than 20% of them seen just once. Time point reported: after trial treatment. As for treatment: LDRT plus nivolumab, ipilimumab, low-dose cyclophosphamide and aspirin (RACIN trial). Nivolumab, ipilimumab, aspirin, low-dose cyclophosphamide and low-dose radiotherapy were given to donors.

The rearrangement uses TRBV3-1 and TRBJ2-7; D perhaps matches TRBD1 (5 bases). This clonotype was obtained from a male donor with prostate cancer. The source was PBMCs, collected after low-dose radiotherapy plus immunotherapy. Here the CDR3 reads CASSRPDTYEQYF. The CDR3 nucleotides read TGTGCCAGCAGCCGCCCGGACACCTACGAGCAGTACTTC.